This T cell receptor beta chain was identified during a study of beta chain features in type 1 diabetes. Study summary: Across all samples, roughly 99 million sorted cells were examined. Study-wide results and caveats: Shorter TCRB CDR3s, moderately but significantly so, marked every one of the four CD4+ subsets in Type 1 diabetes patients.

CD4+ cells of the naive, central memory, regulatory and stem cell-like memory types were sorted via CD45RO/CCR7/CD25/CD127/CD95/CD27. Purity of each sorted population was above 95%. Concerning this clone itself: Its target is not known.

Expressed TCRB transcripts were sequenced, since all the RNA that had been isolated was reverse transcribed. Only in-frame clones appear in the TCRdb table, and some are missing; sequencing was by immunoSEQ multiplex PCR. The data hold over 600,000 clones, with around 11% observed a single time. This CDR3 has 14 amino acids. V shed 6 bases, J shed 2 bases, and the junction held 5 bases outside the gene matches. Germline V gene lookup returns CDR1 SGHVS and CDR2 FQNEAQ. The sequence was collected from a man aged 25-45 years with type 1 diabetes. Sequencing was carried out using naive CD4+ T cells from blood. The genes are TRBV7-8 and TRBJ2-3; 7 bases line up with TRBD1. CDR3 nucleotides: TGTGCCAGCAGATTCGGGACAGCCACAGATACGCAGTATTTT. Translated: CASRFGTATDTQYF.